The 25 T cell receptor beta chains below were found in one sample sequenced in a study of PD-L1 blockade in urothelial cancer (TCRdb year 2017). The sample's time point label, decoded: peripheral blood 6 weeks after treatment start. Library generation was performed with the immunoSEQ multiplex PCR assay. TCRdb took this table from immuneACCESS and kept in-frame rearrangements with V and J called. Such tables lack part of the clones; where checked against another copy, unresolved V genes explain under half of the gap, and the rest is unexplained. This sample is represented by some 120,000 clones; about 89% of them were singletons. The ten most abundant clones make up under 2% of the sample. The sample consisted of PBMCs, taken around atezolizumab (anti-PD-L1) treatment. The receptors were sampled from a man aged 55 to 69 with urothelial cancer.

The chain joins TRBV5-5 to TRBJ1-3; no clear D. Trimming pared 0 bases from V and 4 bases from J, leaving 11 bases between. The CDR3 consists of 15 residues. Germline assignment: CDR1 SGHKS and CDR2 YYEKEE (reference sequence). The CDR3 sequence: CASSLVEGTGNTIYF. The DNA for the CDR3 is TGTGCCAGCAGCTTGGTGGAGGGAACCGGAAACACCATATATTTT.

The gene calls are TRBV28 and TRBJ1-2; D is possibly TRBD1 (5 bases). This CDR3 has 15 amino acids. The ends were cut back, 6 bases at V and 4 bases at J, with 18 bases in the middle. Germline lookup yields CDR1 MDHEN and CDR2 SYDVKM. CDR3 nucleotide sequence: TGTGCCAGCAGGAAACCATCCGGGGGGGGCTATGGCTACACCTTC. Protein: CASRKPSGGGYGYTF.

The chain joins TRBV19 to TRBJ1-1, with D hard to call. This CDR3 spans 13 amino acids. Trimming took off 0 bases at V and 1 base at J, with 3 bases between the two ends. Germline CDR1 and CDR2: LNHDA and SQIVND (reference sequence). The CDR3 sequence: CASSIEQNTEAFF. The CDR3 coding sequence is TGTGCCAGTAGTATAGAACAGAACACTGAAGCTTTCTTT.

The J gene is TRBJ2-7, the V gene TRBV6-5; TRBD1 might be the D (6 bases). Trimming removed 2 bases from V and 4 bases from J, with 12 bases in between. The CDR3 sequence is 14 residues long. The germline V gene has CDR1 MNHEY and CDR2 SVGAGI. The CDR3 coding sequence is TGTGCCAGCAGTTACGGGGGTAGGGGGTACGAGCAGTACTTC. It yields the protein CASSYGGRGYEQYF.

The rearrangement uses TRBV4-2 and TRBJ2-7; 7 bases map to TRBD2. J was trimmed by 7 bases and V by 4 bases; bases with no gene match: 13. The CDR3 extends over 15 amino acids. Germline V gene lookup returns CDR1 LGHNA and CDR2 YNFKEQ. CDR3 residues: CASSPSRTGGREQYF. The CDR3 DNA reads as TGTGCCAGCAGCCCGTCACGGACGGGAGGTAGGGAGCAGTACTTC.

This chain joins TRBV5-1 and TRBJ2-5, with 14 bases aligning to TRBD2. The junction had 8 bases not matched to a gene; V was cut back by 4 bases and J by 3 bases. This CDR3 comprises 17 residues. The germline V gene encodes CDR1 SGHRS and CDR2 YFSETQ. The CDR3 sequence is CASSPGLAGVGEETQYF. The CDR3 DNA reads as TGCGCCAGCAGCCCGGGACTAGCGGGAGTGGGGGAAGAGACCCAGTACTTC.

This sequence joins TRBV30 and TRBJ1-1, with 9 bases that match TRBD1. The CDR3 contains 14 residues. Germline V gene sequence: CDR1 GTSNPN, CDR2 SVGIG (reference sequence). Germline trimming cut 3 bases from V and 5 bases from J; bases unmatched to any gene: 7. Here the CDR3 DNA reads TGTGCCTGGAGGAACAGGGGGCGCGGAACTGAAGCTTTCTTT. Encoded protein: CAWRNRGRGTEAFF.

This clone was counted a few times. V is TRBV4-2 and J is TRBJ1-5, with 9 nucleotides matching TRBD1. V shed 0 bases and J 3 bases; nucleotides not matched to a gene: 3. The length of the CDR3 is 16 residues. Germline-derived CDR1 and CDR2 are LGHNA and YNFKEQ. The CDR3 reads CASSQEGQGLNQPQHF. The DNA for the CDR3 is TGTGCCAGCAGCCAAGAGGGACAGGGACTCAATCAGCCCCAGCATTTT.

V is TRBV9 and J is TRBJ2-3, with D perhaps TRBD2 (5 bases). V shed 4 bases and J shed 2 bases, with 20 bases lying between them. This CDR3 is built from 17 residues. Germline V gives CDR1 SGDLS, CDR2 YYNGEE. Written as DNA, the CDR3 is TGTGCCAGCAGCTTACAGACCCGTGAAGACTACACAGATACGCAGTATTTT. Its protein is CASSLQTREDYTDTQYF.

This clone has more than one count but fewer than ten. This sequence joins TRBV18 and TRBJ1-4; no definite D call. Trimming took off 3 bases at V and 8 bases at J, with 19 bases between the two ends. The CDR3 spans 16 residues. Germline lookup yields CDR1 KGHSH and CDR2 LQKENI. The CDR3 sequence is CASSPPQFPPREKLFF. In nucleotides, the CDR3 is TGTGCCAGCTCACCTCCACAGTTCCCCCCCCGGGAAAAACTGTTTTTT.

This clone has just one count. The chain uses TRBV12-5 and TRBJ2-3; 8 nucleotides match TRBD1. There are 14 residues in the CDR3. Germline V gene lookup returns CDR1 LGHNT and CDR2 FRNRAP. Trimming removed 3 bases from V and 4 bases from J; junction bases left unmatched: 3. The CDR3 sequence: CASGFGQGADTQYF. CDR3 nucleotide sequence: TGTGCTAGTGGTTTTGGACAGGGCGCAGATACGCAGTATTTT.

This clone was picked up one time. The genes are TRBV6-6 and TRBJ1-1, with 10 bases fitting TRBD1. Trimming at V came to 2 bases and at J to 5 bases, leaving 5 bases not matched to a gene. This CDR3 has 15 residues. Germline V gene sequence: CDR1 MNHNY, CDR2 SVGAGI (reference sequence). This chain's CDR3 is CASSYPGQGRTEAFF. CDR3 DNA: TGTGCCAGCAGTTACCCGGGACAGGGGCGGACTGAAGCTTTCTTT.

This chain connects TRBV4-2 to TRBJ2-2; no clear D gene. Per germline, CDR1 LGHNA and CDR2 YNFKEQ. V gave up 10 bases and J gave up 0 bases, with 12 bases separating them. This CDR3 is built from 14 residues. CDR3 coding DNA: TGTGCCACCCTCGGGTCCTCGAACACCGGGGAGCTGTTTTTT. This encodes CATLGSSNTGELFF.

V and J are TRBV7-3 and TRBJ2-5; D is possibly TRBD1 (6 bases). CDR1 is SGHTA and CDR2 is FQGTGA in the germline V gene. This CDR3 spans 13 amino acids. V shed 5 bases and J shed 5 bases, with 12 bases lying between them. This CDR3 reads CASSPTGLETQYF. The CDR3 DNA follows: TGTGCCAGCAGCCCCACAGGGTTGGAGACCCAGTACTTC. Combining the CDR3 with reference TRBV7-3 and TRBJ2-5 gives the whole variable domain GAGVSQTPSNKVTEKGKYVELRCDPISGHTALYWYRQSLGQGPEFLIYFQGTGAADDSGLPNDRFFAVRPEGSVSTLKIQRTERGDSAVYLCASSPTGLETQYFGPGTRLLVL.

The chain uses TRBV29-1 and TRBJ2-7; D may be TRBD2 (6 bases). V shed 7 bases and J shed 0 bases, with 16 bases lying between them. This CDR3 contains 14 residues. The V gene's germline CDR1 is SQVTM and CDR2 ANQGSEA. CDR3 nucleotide sequence: TGCAGCGCGAAGACCCAAGCGGGCTCCTACGAGCAGTACTTC. It translates to CSAKTQAGSYEQYF.

The chain is built from TRBV6-1 and TRBJ1-2; maybe TRBD1 (6 bases). The CDR3 is 16 residues long. CDR1 MNHNS and CDR2 SASEGT come from the germline V gene. Trimming cost V 3 bases and J 0 bases, with 14 bases left between them. This chain's CDR3 is CASSDWQGPANYGYTF. The CDR3 DNA is TGTGCCAGCAGTGACTGGCAGGGGCCCGCTAACTATGGCTACACCTTC.

The rearrangement uses TRBV9 and TRBJ1-2; TRBD1 matches at 7 bases. V was clipped by 6 bases and J by 8 bases; unmatched bases: 7. The CDR3 length is 12 residues. Looked up from germline, CDR1 is SGDLS and CDR2 is YYNGEE. CDR3 region: CASTQGVWGYTF. The CDR3 DNA reads TGTGCCAGCACCCAGGGGGTCTGGGGCTACACCTTC.

V and J are TRBV9 and TRBJ1-3, with 8 bases lining up with TRBD1. This CDR3 is 15 amino acids long. Germline CDR1 is SGDLS and CDR2 is YYNGEE. Unmatched junction bases numbered 4, after V lost 3 bases and J lost 2 bases. CDR3 sequence (DNA): TGTGCCAGCAGCGGATCAGGGGGCCCTGGAAACACCATATATTTT. The encoded protein is CASSGSGGPGNTIYF.

The chain combines TRBV4-3 with TRBJ1-5; D not certain. The germline gives CDR1 LGHNA, CDR2 YSLEER. Trimming removed 2 bases from V and 0 bases from J, with 17 bases in between. The CDR3 is 18 residues long. The CDR3 region has the DNA TGCGCCAGCAGCCAACGAATGAGGCCAGCCATTAGCAATCAGCCCCAGCATTTT. It specifies CASSQRMRPAISNQPQHF.

The chain is built from TRBV14 and TRBJ1-1; 8 bases agree with TRBD1. Germline trimming cut 4 bases from V and 4 bases from J; bases unmatched to any gene: 2. The length of the CDR3 is 13 residues. In germline, CDR1 is SGHDN, CDR2 FVKESK. The CDR3 region has the DNA TGTGCCAGCAGCCTAACAGGGGGCACTGAAGCTTTCTTT. Translating gives CASSLTGGTEAFF.

V gene TRBV4-3 combines with J gene TRBJ1-2, with 7 bases that match TRBD1. The CDR3 covers 13 residues. V shed 4 bases and J 4 bases; nucleotides not matched to a gene: 3. Per the germline V gene, CDR1 is LGHNA and CDR2 is YSLEER. This CDR3 reads CASSPGDSYGYTF. DNA of the CDR3: TGCGCCAGCAGCCCCGGGGACAGCTATGGCTACACCTTC.

The CDR3 region is CASSSQETQYF. In nucleotides, the CDR3 is TGTGCCAGTAGTTCGCAAGAGACCCAGTACTTC. This chain connects TRBV19 to TRBJ2-5; D is uncertain. CDR1 is LNHDA, CDR2 SQIVND, per germline (reference sequence). The V gene lost 5 bases and the J gene lost 2 bases, with 3 bases spanning the gap. CDR3 length: 11 amino acids.

The V call is TRBV5-1, the J call TRBJ1-5, with 7 bases aligning to TRBD1. The V segment lost 5 bases and the J segment 0 bases; nucleotides outside the gene matches: 8. The germline CDR1 and CDR2 sequences are SGHRS and YFSETQ. The CDR3 spans 16 residues. The CDR3 sequence: CASRPGTDYSNQPQHF. The DNA for the CDR3 is TGCGCCAGCAGACCTGGGACAGACTATAGCAATCAGCCCCAGCATTTT.

J is TRBJ2-7 and V is TRBV5-1, with 11 bases that match TRBD1. The length of the CDR3 is 14 residues. CDR1 and CDR2 (germline): SGHRS, YFSETQ. V trimming: 4 bases; J trimming: 6 bases; junction bases outside the gene matches: 6. For the CDR3, the DNA is TGCGCCAGCAGCCAGGACAGGGGGCAGGGCGAGCAGTACTTC. Its protein is CASSQDRGQGEQYF.

This clone was observed a handful of times. The chain combines TRBV10-1 with TRBJ2-1; 9 positions agree with TRBD1. V lost 7 bases and J lost 7; bases outside the gene matches: 11. Germline V CDR1 and CDR2: WNHNN, SYGVQD (reference sequence). The CDR3 length is 15 residues. This CDR3 reads CASTAKGTGWNEQFF. The CDR3 DNA sequence: TGCGCCAGCACCGCGAAAGGGACAGGGTGGAATGAGCAGTTCTTC.